These 13 T cell receptor beta chains originate from one sample sequenced in a study of sequential checkpoint blockade in melanoma. Treatment defined: randomized to nivolumab then ipilimumab (arm A) or the reverse (arm B). Clones were read by immunoSEQ multiplex PCR, and TCRdb kept only the in-frame ones, dropping some. Among about 27,000 clones, approximately 75% were seen once, and the ten largest hold 10% to 15%. This specimen consisted of CD8+ T cells sorted from blood (inferred from file names), obtained from a patient given nivolumab and ipilimumab in sequence. The receptors were gathered from a human donor with melanoma.

This clone was observed a few times. This chain links TRBV6-4 with TRBJ2-2; 9 nucleotides match TRBD2. The CDR3 is 16 residues long. Trimming took 0 bases from V and 2 from J; bases not matched to a gene: 1. Germline V lookup: CDR1 MRHNA, CDR2 SNTAGT. The CDR3, as DNA: TGTGCCAGCAGTGACTCGACTAGCGGTAACACCGGGGAGCTGTTTTTT. Translating it yields CASSDSTSGNTGELFF.

The chain has TRBV7-9 and TRBJ1-4, with 8 bases matching TRBD1. Germline loops: CDR1 SEHNR, CDR2 FQNEAQ (reference sequence). The CDR3 loop spans 14 amino acids. The junction had 5 bases not matched to a gene; V was cut back by 3 bases and J by 8 bases. The CDR3 protein is CASSFQGAQEKLFF. The CDR3 DNA follows: TGTGCCAGCAGCTTTCAGGGGGCGCAGGAAAAACTGTTTTTT.

This sequence joins TRBV9 and TRBJ2-1; 7 bases are a match to TRBD1. This CDR3 has 12 residues. V lost 3 bases to trimming and J lost 10 bases; unmatched junction nucleotides: 4. Germline V gene sequence: CDR1 SGDLS, CDR2 YYNGEE. The CDR3 DNA follows: TGTGCCAGCAGCGCACAAGGGGGCGAGCAGTTCTTC. Its protein product is CASSAQGGEQFF.

A remark on this clone: Mismatch with germline at one junction end may stem from a read error. This chain joins TRBV6-5 and TRBJ2-3; D is perhaps TRBD2 (5 bases). The CDR3 has 14 amino acids. Germline CDR1 is MNHEY and CDR2 is SVGAGI. CDR3 region: CASERTGSKDTQYF. CDR3 bases: TGTGCCAGCGAAAGGACTGGGAGCAAAGATACGCAGTATTTT.

In its sample, this clone was seen a few times. For the CDR3, the DNA is TGTGCCAGCAGTCCATCCCCCTACTGGCAGAGGACCTACGAGCAGTACTTC. Translating it yields CASSPSPYWQRTYEQYF. This rearrangement joins TRBV28 to TRBJ2-7; no clear D gene. Germline V gene data show CDR1 as MDHEN and CDR2 as SYDVKM. The CDR3 loop spans 17 amino acids. V was clipped by 5 bases and J by 2 bases, with 22 bases between them.

This clone was recorded a few times. This sequence joins TRBV7-9 and TRBJ2-1, with 8 nucleotides matching TRBD2. The V segment lost 3 bases and the J segment 6 bases; nucleotides outside the gene matches: 10. This CDR3 comprises 16 residues. The germline V gene has CDR1 SEHNR and CDR2 FQNEAQ (reference sequence). CDR3 nucleotide sequence: TGTGCCAGCAGCTTCCCGGGACTAGTCGACGTCAATGAGCAGTTCTTC. This encodes CASSFPGLVDVNEQFF.

Only a few counts were recorded for this clone. The CDR3 DNA reads as TGTGCCAGCAGTTACCGGGTATCGAGAGGGCAAGAGACCCAGTACTTC. Its translation: CASSYRVSRGQETQYF. The chain joins TRBV6-6 to TRBJ2-5; D is perhaps TRBD2 (5 bases). The CDR3 extends over 16 amino acids. Germline-derived CDR1 and CDR2 are MNHNY and SVGAGI (reference sequence). V was cut by 2 bases and J by 2 bases, with 15 bases left in between.

The chain recombines TRBV29-1 with TRBJ1-2; D gene uncertain. Germline V lookup: CDR1 SQVTM, CDR2 ANQGSEA. V gave up 7 bases and J gave up 3 bases, with 15 bases separating them. The CDR3 extends over 13 amino acids. The CDR3 loop is CSGITYPDYGYTF. The CDR3, as DNA: TGCAGCGGAATCACATACCCTGACTATGGCTACACCTTC.

This chain connects TRBV5-4 to TRBJ1-1; 7 bases align to TRBD1. V trimming: 4 bases; J trimming: 6 bases; junction bases outside the gene matches: 15. Germline V gene sequence: CDR1 SGHNT, CDR2 YYREEE (reference sequence). This CDR3 spans 16 amino acids. This chain's CDR3 is CASSTSVGGLIAEAFF. CDR3 bases: TGTGCCAGCAGCACTTCCGTAGGGGGCCTTATAGCTGAAGCTTTCTTT.

This sequence joins TRBV5-6 and TRBJ1-1; no firm D call. Germline values: CDR1 SGHDT, CDR2 YYEEEE. V was shortened by 3 bases and J by 5 bases, with 14 bases between the two germline ends. CDR3 length: 14 residues. The CDR3 DNA reads TGTGCCAGCAGCTGGGCGCGGGGAGGAACTGAAGCTTTCTTT. Its translation: CASSWARGGTEAFF.

In this sample, this clone turned up once. The chain has TRBV28 and TRBJ2-5, with TRBD1 identical over 7 bases. The CDR3 consists of 14 residues. Trimming took 6 bases from V and 5 from J; bases not matched to a gene: 9. The germline CDR1 and CDR2 sequences are MDHEN and SYDVKM. In DNA, the CDR3 is TGTGCCAGCAGCGAGGGACAGCTAGGGGAGACCCAGTACTTC. It encodes CASSEGQLGETQYF. Together with reference TRBV28 and TRBJ2-5, the CDR3 gives the full variable domain: DVKVTQSSRYLVKRTGEKVFLECVQDMDHENMFWYRQDPGLGLRLIYFSYDVKMKEKGDIPEGYSVSREKKERFSLILESASTNQTSMYLCASSEGQLGETQYFGPGTRLLVL.

This chain connects TRBV4-3 to TRBJ1-4; a weak D match, TRBD1 (6 bases). This CDR3 has 14 amino acids. CDR1 LGHNA and CDR2 YSLEER come from the germline V gene. Trimming stripped 1 base from V and 5 bases from J, with 8 bases between. CDR3 in DNA: TGCGCCAGCAGCCAAGGTCAGGGGAATGAAAAACTGTTTTTT. Protein: CASSQGQGNEKLFF.

This clone showed up just once. The chain recombines TRBV7-9 with TRBJ1-1, with 9 positions matching TRBD1. The CDR3 loop spans 14 amino acids. The ends lost 4 bases at V and 1 base at J; junction bases unmatched: 1. The V gene's germline CDR1 is SEHNR and CDR2 FQNEAQ (reference sequence). CDR3 region: CASSSTGGNTEAFF. CDR3 bases: TGTGCCAGCAGCTCGACAGGGGGGAACACTGAAGCTTTCTTT.